This TCR beta chain was captured by sequencing in a study of identical twins. Template switching created a universal primer site, and the cDNA included unique molecular identifiers. One entry per CDR3 protein results from TCRdb running MiXCR on the 5' RACE reads. The sample has under 500,000 distinct CDR3 sequences, 14% seen once. This clonotype was detected many times. The CDR3 is 13 residues long. Unmatched junction bases numbered 2, after V lost 8 bases and J lost 5 bases. These same data were also listed under a study on yellow fever vaccine responses in identical twins. According to that study: Vaccine T cell responses of twins reportedly seemed partly convergent and partly personalized.

The specimen was CD4+ T cells sorted from blood. This TCR was sampled from a woman younger than 35 in good health. J is TRBJ2-5 and V is TRBV12-3 or TRBV12-4, with 13 bases lining up with TRBD2. The CDR3 DNA sequence: TGTGCCAGCCTACTAGCGGGAGGGGAGACCCAGTACTTC. Its protein is CASLLAGGETQYF.